This record looks at one T cell receptor beta chain sequence and its context. Its antigen is as yet unknown. These data are taken from a study of identifying expanded T cells in peripheral blood. Study-wide findings and caveats: Roughly two-week clone count variance significantly increased as total template count grew. Over about two and four weeks, about 15 and 18 clones changed, versus approximately 1.1 between replicates.

This table comes from immunoSEQ multiplex PCR, and its TCRdb copy is limited to in-frame clones, with some not included. The data contain 100,000 to 150,000 clones, more than 80% of them singletons. Collection occurred without any documented infections or immune events in donors. Germline assignment: CDR1 SGHDT and CDR2 YYEEEE. Trimming cost V 0 bases and J 1 base, with 10 bases left between them. The CDR3 length is 15 residues. Material for sequencing was blood. V gene TRBV5-6 combines with J gene TRBJ1-2, with D possibly TRBD1 on 6 matching bases. The sequence was collected from a person aged 18 to 75 in good health. DNA for the CDR3: TGTGCCAGCAGCTTGGTTCCAGGGGATAACTATGGCTACACCTTC. Protein: CASSLVPGDNYGYTF.